Listed below are T cell receptor beta chains from one sample, sequenced in a study of cytomegalovirus exposure and HLA in healthy donors. Profiled with immunoSEQ multiplex PCR; TCRdb holds only in-frame clones, not every one. This sample has 250,000 to 400,000 clones, with roughly 88% found just once. The specimen was PBMCs. These receptors were collected from a man aged 30 to 39 in good health and CMV-seronegative. Each CDR3 is given with its conserved first and last residue. The D gene is left open where the match is weak. Not every row has a clone size; where given, it reads once, few, many or a size class.

d_gene: TRBD2; abundance: -; v_gene: TRBV15; j_gene: TRBJ2-1; CDR3nt: TGTGCCACCAGCAGAGATCGGTCCAGCGGGGTTTTGAATGAGCAGTTCTTC; CDR3aa: CATSRDRSSGVLNEQFF
d_gene: TRBD1; abundance: -; v_gene: TRBV19; j_gene: TRBJ2-1; CDR3nt: TGTGCCAGTAGTATGGCCACAGGGGATTTTCGGAATGAGCAGTTCTTC; CDR3aa: CASSMATGDFRNEQFF
d_gene: TRBD2; abundance: -; v_gene: TRBV6-6; j_gene: TRBJ2-7; CDR3nt: TGTGCCAGCAGTTACGGCGGGGGGGCCTACGAGCAGTACTTC; CDR3aa: CASSYGGGAYEQYF
d_gene: -; abundance: -; v_gene: TRBV7-2; j_gene: TRBJ2-5; CDR3nt: TGTGCCAGCAGCTTAATGGGCGGGGGCATCCAAGAGACCCAGTACTTC; CDR3aa: CASSLMGGGIQETQYF
d_gene: TRBD1; abundance: -; v_gene: TRBV4-1; j_gene: TRBJ2-7; CDR3nt: TGCGCCAGCAGCCAATCGGGACAGGGGACTTACGAGCAGTACTTC; CDR3aa: CASSQSGQGTYEQYF
d_gene: -; abundance: -; v_gene: TRBV6-5; j_gene: TRBJ2-1; CDR3nt: TGTGCCAGCAGTTACTCGAGGGCAGTGTACAATGAGCAGTTCTTC; CDR3aa: CASSYSRAVYNEQFF
d_gene: -; abundance: -; v_gene: TRBV5-1; j_gene: TRBJ2-5; CDR3nt: TGCGCCAGCAGCCCTCAGGAGGCCCAAGAGACCCAGTACTTC; CDR3aa: CASSPQEAQETQYF
d_gene: -; abundance: -; v_gene: TRBV14; j_gene: TRBJ1-4; CDR3nt: TGTGCCAGCAGCCAAGAGGCGGCGGCGACTAATGAAAAACTGTTTTTT; CDR3aa: CASSQEAAATNEKLFF
d_gene: TRBD2; abundance: -; v_gene: TRBV6-5; j_gene: TRBJ2-1; CDR3nt: TGTGCCTCTCGGGGCGGGGGCTCCTACAATGAGCAGTTCTTC; CDR3aa: CASRGGGSYNEQFF
d_gene: -; abundance: -; v_gene: TRBV5-1; j_gene: TRBJ2-3; CDR3nt: TGCGCCAGCAGCTTAGTCAGGGGCACAGATACGCAGTATTTT; CDR3aa: CASSLVRGTDTQYF
d_gene: -; abundance: -; v_gene: TRBV2; j_gene: TRBJ2-3; CDR3nt: TGTGCCAGTTGTATGACAGATACGCAGTATTTT; CDR3aa: CASCMTDTQYF
d_gene: -; abundance: -; v_gene: TRBV6-5; j_gene: TRBJ1-4; CDR3nt: TGTGCCAGCAGTTACGCTAAGGGAGCAACTAATGAAAAACTGTTTTTT; CDR3aa: CASSYAKGATNEKLFF
d_gene: TRBD1; abundance: -; v_gene: TRBV5-1; j_gene: TRBJ2-7; CDR3nt: TGCGCCAGCAGCTTGGGAGGGACAGGGAGCTCCTACGAGCAGTACTTC; CDR3aa: CASSLGGTGSSYEQYF
d_gene: TRBD1; abundance: -; v_gene: TRBV19; j_gene: TRBJ1-5; CDR3nt: TGTGCCAGTAGTGCCGATTGGGACAGGAATGGCAATCAGCCCCAGCATTTT; CDR3aa: CASSADWDRNGNQPQHF
d_gene: -; abundance: once; v_gene: TRBV6-6; j_gene: TRBJ1-1; CDR3nt: TGTGCCAGCAGTTACTACTCTGCGAACACTGAAGCTTTCTTT; CDR3aa: CASSYYSANTEAFF
d_gene: -; abundance: -; v_gene: TRBV7-9; j_gene: TRBJ1-5; CDR3nt: TGTGCCAGCAGCTTAGACGGCCAGGGCCATCAGCCCCAGCATTTT; CDR3aa: CASSLDGQGHQPQHF
d_gene: -; abundance: -; v_gene: TRBV19; j_gene: TRBJ2-3; CDR3nt: TGTGCCAGTAGTCCGGGCAGGGGCACAGATACGCAGTATTTT; CDR3aa: CASSPGRGTDTQYF
d_gene: TRBD1; abundance: -; v_gene: TRBV11-2; j_gene: TRBJ2-7; CDR3nt: TGTGCCAGCAGCTCTTATCCGGGACAGGGGGCGAGGGAGCAGTACTTC; CDR3aa: CASSSYPGQGAREQYF
d_gene: -; abundance: -; v_gene: TRBV11-2; j_gene: TRBJ2-1; CDR3nt: TGTGCCAGCAGCTTAGGGGGGGTCGATGAGCAGTTCTTC; CDR3aa: CASSLGGVDEQFF
d_gene: TRBD1; abundance: -; v_gene: TRBV29-1; j_gene: TRBJ2-3; CDR3nt: TGCAGCACCTCCCCAGGGGGATCTAGCACAGATACGCAGTATTTT; CDR3aa: CSTSPGGSSTDTQYF
d_gene: TRBD1; abundance: -; v_gene: TRBV11-2; j_gene: TRBJ1-2; CDR3nt: TGTGCCAGCAGCCCCAACAGGGCGGGACAGGGGGTTCTTGGCTACACCTTC; CDR3aa: CASSPNRAGQGVLGYTF
d_gene: -; abundance: -; v_gene: TRBV6-6; j_gene: TRBJ1-2; CDR3nt: TGTGCCAGCAGCTCCCACCTGTTGAGGCTCAGCTATGGCTACACCTTC; CDR3aa: CASSSHLLRLSYGYTF
d_gene: -; abundance: -; v_gene: TRBV14; j_gene: TRBJ2-7; CDR3nt: TGTGCCAGCAGCCTCAGTGGGGGGGCCGGAAACGAGCAGTACTTC; CDR3aa: CASSLSGGAGNEQYF
d_gene: -; abundance: -; v_gene: TRBV30; j_gene: TRBJ1-2; CDR3nt: TGTGCCTGGAGCCTAGGGAAGGGGCTCTATGGCTACACCTTC; CDR3aa: CAWSLGKGLYGYTF
d_gene: -; abundance: -; v_gene: TRBV6-5; j_gene: TRBJ1-1; CDR3nt: TGTGCCAGCAGTTATTCGACAGCAAACACTGAAGCTTTCTTT; CDR3aa: CASSYSTANTEAFF
d_gene: TRBD1; abundance: -; v_gene: TRBV4-3; j_gene: TRBJ1-1; CDR3nt: TGCGCCAGCAGCCAAGTTGAGACAGGGTACACTGAAGCTTTCTTT; CDR3aa: CASSQVETGYTEAFF
d_gene: TRBD1; abundance: -; v_gene: TRBV15; j_gene: TRBJ1-2; CDR3nt: TGTGCCACCAGCAGAGATGGACAGGTTAACTATGGCTACACCTTC; CDR3aa: CATSRDGQVNYGYTF
d_gene: TRBD2; abundance: -; v_gene: TRBV7-9; j_gene: TRBJ2-5; CDR3nt: TGTGCCAGCAGCTATGGGGGAGCGACTAGCCGACAAGAGACCCAGTACTTC; CDR3aa: CASSYGGATSRQETQYF
d_gene: TRBD1; abundance: -; v_gene: TRBV6-5; j_gene: TRBJ1-1; CDR3nt: TGTGCCACTCAACAGGGGGCTGTGAACACTGAAGCTTTCTTT; CDR3aa: CATQQGAVNTEAFF
d_gene: TRBD1; abundance: -; v_gene: TRBV18; j_gene: TRBJ2-7; CDR3nt: TGTGCCAGCTCGCGGACGACAGGGAGAGTCTACGAGCAGTACTTC; CDR3aa: CASSRTTGRVYEQYF
d_gene: TRBD2; abundance: -; v_gene: TRBV5-1; j_gene: TRBJ2-1; CDR3nt: TGCGCCAGCAGCTTGGTTGGACTAGAAAACAATGAGCAGTTCTTC; CDR3aa: CASSLVGLENNEQFF
d_gene: -; abundance: -; v_gene: TRBV12-5; j_gene: TRBJ1-1; CDR3nt: TGTGCTAGTGGTTTGGTACAGGCACGGGACACTGAAGCTTTCTTT; CDR3aa: CASGLVQARDTEAFF
d_gene: TRBD2; abundance: -; v_gene: TRBV19; j_gene: TRBJ2-3; CDR3nt: TGTGCCAGTAGTATGAAAGGCGGGGGGAGGGATACGCAGTATTTT; CDR3aa: CASSMKGGGRDTQYF
d_gene: -; abundance: -; v_gene: TRBV5-4; j_gene: TRBJ1-6; CDR3nt: TGTGCCAGCAGTGCGGATACGCAGGGCCCACCCCTCCACTTT; CDR3aa: CASSADTQGPPLHF
d_gene: TRBD1; abundance: -; v_gene: TRBV9; j_gene: TRBJ2-1; CDR3nt: TGTGCCAGCAGCGTTGGGGACAGTAACAATGAGCAGTTCTTC; CDR3aa: CASSVGDSNNEQFF
d_gene: -; abundance: -; v_gene: TRBV2; j_gene: TRBJ1-6; CDR3nt: TGTGCCAGCAGTGAAATGCCGGCGGCATATAATTCACCCCTCCACTTT; CDR3aa: CASSEMPAAYNSPLHF
d_gene: TRBD1; abundance: -; v_gene: TRBV11-2; j_gene: TRBJ2-5; CDR3nt: TGTGCCAGCAGCTTCCGACAGGGGATCGGGGAGACCCAGTACTTC; CDR3aa: CASSFRQGIGETQYF
d_gene: TRBD2; abundance: -; v_gene: TRBV19; j_gene: TRBJ2-2; CDR3nt: TGTGCCAGTAGGATAATCGGACTAGCGGGGGGTAACACCGGGGAGCTGTTTTTT; CDR3aa: CASRIIGLAGGNTGELFF
d_gene: -; abundance: -; v_gene: TRBV6-5; j_gene: TRBJ2-7; CDR3nt: TGTGCCAGCAGTTACAAGCGCGTACCAGTCTACGAGCAGTACTTC; CDR3aa: CASSYKRVPVYEQYF
d_gene: -; abundance: -; v_gene: TRBV6-1; j_gene: TRBJ2-7; CDR3nt: TGTGCCAGCAGAGCTCCGACAGGAAGCTCCTACGAGCAGTACTTC; CDR3aa: CASRAPTGSSYEQYF
d_gene: -; abundance: -; v_gene: TRBV29-1; j_gene: TRBJ1-4; CDR3nt: TGCAGCGGGAGGTTGGGACCTAGCGGAGAAAAACTGTTTTTT; CDR3aa: CSGRLGPSGEKLFF
d_gene: -; abundance: -; v_gene: TRBV5-4; j_gene: TRBJ2-5; CDR3nt: TGTGCCAGCAGCCGGCATGGGGGCTACCAGCAAGAGACCCAGTACTTC; CDR3aa: CASSRHGGYQQETQYF
d_gene: TRBD1; abundance: -; v_gene: TRBV29-1; j_gene: TRBJ1-2; CDR3nt: TGCAGCGTTCGGACAGGATCCGACTATGGCTACACCTTC; CDR3aa: CSVRTGSDYGYTF
d_gene: TRBD2; abundance: -; v_gene: TRBV5-1; j_gene: TRBJ2-1; CDR3nt: TGCGCCAGCAGCTTGGTAGCGGGGGGGCCTAGTGAGCAGTTCTTC; CDR3aa: CASSLVAGGPSEQFF
d_gene: -; abundance: -; v_gene: TRBV4-3; j_gene: TRBJ2-1; CDR3nt: TGCGCCAGCAGCCGATCACTCCCGGGACTGTTGGACAATGAGCAGTTCTTC; CDR3aa: CASSRSLPGLLDNEQFF
d_gene: -; abundance: -; v_gene: TRBV9; j_gene: TRBJ1-2; CDR3nt: TGTGCCAGCAGCGTAACAATCCAACGGGGTGGCTACACCTTC; CDR3aa: CASSVTIQRGGYTF
d_gene: -; abundance: -; v_gene: TRBV2; j_gene: TRBJ2-3; CDR3nt: TGTGCCAGCAGTGATAGGGGAAGTTCTAGCACAGATACGCAGTATTTT; CDR3aa: CASSDRGSSSTDTQYF
d_gene: -; abundance: -; v_gene: TRBV7-9; j_gene: TRBJ1-2; CDR3nt: TGTGCCAGCAGCCTGCCACCAACAGTTTCGCCTACGTTGGGCTACACCTTC; CDR3aa: CASSLPPTVSPTLGYTF
d_gene: -; abundance: -; v_gene: TRBV5-1; j_gene: TRBJ2-7; CDR3nt: TGCGCCAGCAGCAGAGGACAGCAATACGAGCAGTACTTC; CDR3aa: CASSRGQQYEQYF
d_gene: -; abundance: -; v_gene: TRBV15; j_gene: TRBJ1-4; CDR3nt: TGTGCCACCAGCAACCGGGAGGTTGATGAAAAACTGTTTTTT; CDR3aa: CATSNREVDEKLFF
d_gene: TRBD1; abundance: -; v_gene: TRBV7-2; j_gene: TRBJ1-2; CDR3nt: TGTGCCAGCAGCTTAGGGACAGGGGGCAGTGGCTACACCTTC; CDR3aa: CASSLGTGGSGYTF
d_gene: -; abundance: -; v_gene: TRBV5-1; j_gene: TRBJ2-7; CDR3nt: TGCGCCAGCAGCTTGGGACAGGCTCATCTAAAGCAGTACTTC; CDR3aa: CASSLGQAHLKQYF
d_gene: -; abundance: -; v_gene: TRBV4-1; j_gene: TRBJ2-7; CDR3nt: TGCGCCAGCAGCCAGATGGACCCGGGAGCCTACGAGCAGTACTTC; CDR3aa: CASSQMDPGAYEQYF